This T cell receptor beta chain was obtained from a study of response to subunit inactivated influenza vaccine. The study, taken as a whole, reports: Researchers suggested that each seasonal influenza vaccination recruits few new T cells.

Details on this clonotype: What it recognizes is unknown.

From the RT-PCR reads, TCRdb called clonotypes with MiXCR, one entry per CDR3 protein. The sample includes 600,000 to 700,000 distinct CDR3 sequences, around 15% of them seen just once. V shed 3 bases and J 0 bases; nucleotides not matched to a gene: 8. The CDR3 covers 16 residues. CDR1 and CDR2 from the germline V gene are SQVTM and ANQGSEA. The chain carries TRBV29-1 and TRBJ2-3, with 8 bases lining up with TRBD1. The source of this sequence is a man between 45 and 60 years old who received an inactivated influenza vaccine. Source: PBMCs from blood, taken around two weeks before vaccination. CDR3 amino acids: CSVEDRVSGSTDTQYF. The CDR3 DNA reads TGCAGCGTTGAGGACAGGGTGTCTGGGAGCACAGATACGCAGTATTTT.